The source of this T cell receptor (beta chain) is a study of blood T cell repertoires in COVID-19 (TCRdb year 2020). As for the study more broadly: Samples covering the acute and convalescent phases of COVID-19 were provided by collaborators in the United States, Italy and Spain. The prospective study material was composed of cDNA or gDNA derived from T cells, B-cell-depleted T cells, or PBMCs. Subjects who had been exposed to COVID-19, were actively infected with it, or had recovered from it provided the deeply sampled blood TCRbeta repertoires that made up the dataset. The repertoires were released in a freely available public database intended as a resource for research on the immune response to SARS-CoV-2. The samples were drawn from the first 160 participants of the ongoing ImmuneRACE study and from over 950 subjects provided by 6 global collaborators. A de-identified subject ID, COVID-19 status, age in years and sex were almost always included in the sample metadata. HLA class I and class II types, where available, came from metadata supplied by the sample provider rather than from assay-based typing.

TCRbeta CDR3 regions were amplified from genomic DNA using the immunoSEQ Assay, a bias-controlled multiplex PCR. For the original study's pipeline: The number of nucleated cells in each sample was estimated from the amplification of reference gene primers within the assay. To quantify the absolute abundance of each unique TCRbeta CDR3 rearrangement, sequence reads were collapsed and filtered. For each sample, productive Simpson clonality was calculated by taking the square root of Simpson's diversity index across productive rearrangements. Not all clones reach the TCRdb copy of this immuneACCESS table, which keeps in-frame sequences only. Checked studies attribute under half of the gap to unresolved V genes and leave the rest unexplained. The V and J calls and the clone size are those of that table, but D and trimming were determined from the DNA. The table for this sample lists roughly 43,000 clones; roughly 88% of them were counted only once. Clones ranked in the top ten supply 7.5% to 9.5% of the sample.

The collaborating institutions used their own protocols to collect whole blood in K2EDTA tubes. For TCRbeta analysis, collaborator samples were shipped as frozen whole blood, as isolated PBMCs, or as DNA extracted from either sample type. About this clone: Its target antigen remains unknown. The input lacks base qualities; no much larger clone sits a single base away.

What the research found in general, with its limitations: The amount of clinical and demographic metadata varied by source and participant and was provided uncurated.

This sequence originates from a man in his 60s with active COVID-19. Source material: peripheral blood.

The CDR3 corresponds to CASSVTGVGGSYNEQFF. The DNA reads TGCGCCAGCAGTGTAACGGGAGTGGGTGGATCCTACAATGAGCAGTTCTTC. The V and J genes are TRBV10-1 and TRBJ2-1; a tentative D call is TRBD2 (6 bases match). V and J are truncated by 4 bases and 1 base respectively, leaving an intervening sequence of 17 bases. CDR1 WNHNN and CDR2 SYGVQD are derived from the germline V gene (reference sequence). Counted from cysteine to phenylalanine, this CDR3 has 17 amino acids. The sequence is cut down to CDR3 DNA, 51 bases in frame from base 1.